What follows is one TCR beta chain and its context. Its antigen is not identified. This specimen belongs to a study of vaccination effects on CD4 cells after COVID-19. Broader study findings: Late after vaccination, infection- and vaccine-induced clones showed marked clonal contraction. Convalescents' post-vaccination spike-reactive clones were chiefly new, vaccine-induced ones.

Before sequencing took place, the ViraFEST assay used viral peptide pools to expand antigen-specific CD4+ T cells. The culture ran for around nine days, and then CD4+ T cells were isolated. The individual was infected with SARS-CoV-2 between March and December 2020, as confirmed by PCR. The CDR3 covers 14 residues. Germline CDR1 is SQVTM and CDR2 is ANQGSEA. With V trimmed by 7 bases and J by 4 bases, 11 bases remained unmatched. Sequenced by immunoSEQ multiplex PCR; TCRdb stores in-frame clones only, minus some. This sample has more than 20,000 clones; around 66% occur once, and the top ten carry 18%.

The sample was CD4+ T cells from PBMCs cultured with SARS-CoV-2 spike peptides, taken before COVID-19 vaccination. This sequence was found in a human donor who had a prior SARS-CoV-2 infection. The chain carries TRBV29-1 and TRBJ1-1; 8 bases are a match to TRBD1. The CDR3 nucleotides are TGCAGCGCCGGACCGACAGGGGTAGGCACTGAAGCTTTCTTT. Translated, it gives CSAGPTGVGTEAFF.